Reported below is one T cell receptor beta chain. The data stem from a study of blood T cell repertoires in COVID-19. Study details: The United States, Italy and Spain were the sources of the acute and convalescent COVID-19 samples. T cells, B-cell-depleted T cells, or PBMCs provided the cDNA or gDNA that served as material.

Trimming took 4 bases from V and 6 from J, leaving 9 bases between them. The CDR3 length is 12 residues. Germline CDR1 reads KGHSH; CDR2 reads LQKENI. Original processing notes: From reference gene primer amplification, estimates of nucleated cell counts were derived. Sequencing used immunoSEQ multiplex PCR; TCRdb keeps in-frame clones, though not all of them. V, J and clone size reflect that table, while D and trimming were determined from the DNA. The sample consists of tens of thousands of clones, roughly 86% of them appearing once. Sequencing used peripheral blood. The V and J genes are TRBV18 and TRBJ1-1; D might be TRBD1 (5 bases). This TCR derives from a human donor with acute or convalescent COVID-19. The donor label of this sample is uncertain. CDR3 DNA sequence: TGTGCCAGCTCACTCGACAGACCTGAAGCTTTCTTT. The encoded protein is CASSLDRPEAFF.